This T cell receptor beta chain was identified in a study of regulatory T cells in long-lasting Graves disease. Study-wide background: Under 3 months of antithyroid drugs had been taken by newly diagnosed Graves' patients.

iRepertoire HTBI primers and Arm-PCR of CDR3 regions built TCR beta libraries. TCRdb reprocessed the multiplex PCR reads with MiXCR, giving one entry per CDR3 protein. Of 530,000 or so distinct CDR3 sequences in the sample, roughly 14% are singletons; the top ten hold roughly 9.7%. This clonotype was seen only a few times. Its antigen remains unknown. Findings of the study overall: The work looked only at peripheral blood and did not look at thyroid tissue.

Noted time point: newly diagnosed GD, antithyroid drugs for less than 3 months. RNA from PBMCs was the source of the TCR library. The V segment lost 4 bases and the J segment 5 bases; nucleotides outside the gene matches: 8. The CDR3 covers 15 residues. The germline CDR1 and CDR2 sequences are SGHVS and FNYEAQ. This sample also appeared in a second study, on T cells in Graves' hyperthyroidism and ophthalmopathy. Turning to that study: During a first-round RT-PCR of the TCR CDR3, the HTBI primer set was used. In blood, most of the thyroid clonotypes expanded above 0.001 were also present.

The rearrangement uses TRBV7-6 and TRBJ2-7; 10 nucleotides agree with TRBD2. The starting material was peripheral blood mononuclear cells (PBMCs), obtained at new diagnosis, from a patient treated with antithyroid drugs. The TCR was taken from a man aged 25 to 40 with Graves disease. The CDR3 DNA follows: TGTGCCAGCAGCTCTGGCCTAGCGGGAGCCAACGAGCAGTACTTC. Protein sequence: CASSSGLAGANEQYF.